A single sample is the source of the 3 T cell receptor beta chains below, sequenced in a study of tumor-infiltrating lymphocytes in primary liver carcinoma. cDNA specific to TCR beta was made from around 530 ng of total RNA, with a constant-region primer employed for priming. Three nested multiplex PCR rounds, a slightly modified ARM-PCR method, built the TCR beta libraries. Rounds one and two of PCR, each of roughly 11 cycles, were primed with TRBV1-TRBV30 forward primers and a C-beta reverse primer. TCRdb itself ran the multiplex PCR reads through MiXCR, one entry per CDR3 protein. The data show about 84,000 distinct CDR3 sequences, approximately 70% seen once. Co-extracting RNA and DNA was done with roughly 17-33 mg of unsorted bulk tissue as input. Material: liver tumor tissue from sampling region 1. Subset specified: tumor region T1, superior pole. These receptors were obtained from a man in his forties with primary liver carcinoma and hepatitis B virus infection.

This clonotype occurred many times. The gene calls are TRBV12-3 or TRBV12-4 and TRBJ2-7; 7 nucleotides match TRBD2. J was trimmed by 5 bases and V by 1 base; bases with no gene match: 5. CDR3 size: 14 residues. This CDR3 is CASSLGQRGDEQYF. In DNA form, the CDR3 reads TGTGCCAGCAGTTTAGGGCAGCGGGGTGACGAGCAGTACTTC.

This clonotype rates as medium-sized. J is TRBJ2-7 and V is TRBV4-2; D not resolved. V was clipped by 3 bases and J by 2 bases, with 8 bases between them. The germline V gene encodes CDR1 LGHNA and CDR2 YNFKEQ. The CDR3 has 13 amino acids. CDR3 sequence: CASSHLLAYEQYF. CDR3 DNA: TGTGCCAGCAGCCATCTTCTGGCCTACGAGCAGTACTTC.

Notes on this clonotype: One junction end disagrees with the germline gene, perhaps due to a read error. The V call is TRBV6-6, the J call TRBJ1-2; a possible D gene is TRBD1 (6 bases). There are 15 residues in the CDR3. CDR1 MNHNY and CDR2 SVGAGI come from the germline V gene (reference sequence). DNA of the CDR3: TGTGTCAGCAGCCGATCAGGGGCCTTTAACTATGGCTTCACTTTC. Translating it yields CVSSRSGAFNYGFTF.